These T cell receptor beta chains were read from a single sample in a study of T cell responses to AZD1222 COVID-19 vaccine. Sequenced by immunoSEQ multiplex PCR; TCRdb stores in-frame clones only, minus some. The repertoire has roughly 150,000 clones, approximately 89% of them found once; the top ten carry roughly 4.7%. This specimen was peripheral blood, taken on day 0 of AZD1222 vaccination. The source is an adult in good health. The conserved cysteine and the conserved F or W are not part of the CDR3 here. Not every row has a clone size; where given, it reads once, few, many or a size class.

clone_size	v_call	j_call	cdr3_aa
.	TRBV5-1	TRBJ2-3	ASSLLARGKDTQY
.	TRBV2	TRBJ1-4	ASSLDQGAGEKLF
.	TRBV5-4	TRBJ2-1	ASSLPQGGTPDNEQF
.	TRBV6-4	TRBJ1-3	ASSDGTGAGNTIY
.	TRBV10-1	TRBJ2-5	ASSGGLETQY
.	TRBV12-5	TRBJ2-3	ASGPGTREDTQY
.	TRBV6-4	TRBJ2-2	ASSDSTSGDNTGELF
.	TRBV6-5	TRBJ1-6	ASSSLAGQGFSPLH
.	TRBV13	TRBJ1-2	ASSYPGEVNYGYT
once	TRBV7-2	TRBJ2-1	ASSFSYGTGYNEQF
.	TRBV24-1	TRBJ1-2	ATSDLGPGQNYGYT
.	TRBV27	TRBJ2-3	ASSLQGFGPDTQY
once	TRBV15	TRBJ1-1	ATSFSLTAHRGKAF
.	TRBV19	TRBJ2-3	ATSPLKSTDTQY
.	TRBV28	TRBJ2-7	ASSLYPGPYEQY
.	TRBV27	TRBJ1-5	ASSLDRLGNQPQH
.	TRBV28	TRBJ1-1	ASSLWGPGTSNTEAF
.	TRBV7-9	TRBJ2-1	ASSLFGGGHDNEQF
.	TRBV2	TRBJ2-7	ASSGPAGTFYEQY
.	TRBV9	TRBJ1-2	ASSDGSINYGYT
once	TRBV7-6	TRBJ2-5	ASSPTSLETQY
.	TRBV5-1	TRBJ2-4	ASSPPGAKNIQY
once	TRBV2	TRBJ1-3	ASSLRGLANTIY
once	TRBV2	TRBJ1-1	ASSDWTQAF
.	TRBV4-1	TRBJ1-2	ASSQGGLFYGYT
.	TRBV5-1	TRBJ2-5	ASSRASGFLVETQY
.	TRBV28	TRBJ2-1	ASSGADSGNHNEQF
.	TRBV6-2/TRBV6-3	TRBJ2-6	ASSYLPDRGHGANVLT
.	TRBV30	TRBJ2-1	AWTREGEQF
.	TRBV9	TRBJ1-6	ASSESNSPLH
.	TRBV29-1	TRBJ2-4	SVEGAKNIQY
.	TRBV10-1	TRBJ2-5	ASSVRRVGTQY
.	TRBV7-2	TRBJ2-7	ASSFKGHWEQY
.	TRBV11-2	TRBJ2-3	ASSLGGLDTQY
once	TRBV19	TRBJ1-2	ASSIPGVEKTNYGYT
.	TRBV6-5	TRBJ1-2	ASSTLTGGDGYT
.	TRBV5-6	TRBJ1-2	ASSPGLTSGTVYGYT
.	TRBV7-2	TRBJ1-2	ASSSEVPVYGYT
.	TRBV5-5	TRBJ1-6	ASSLAPGYNSPLH
.	TRBV6-5	TRBJ2-5	ASSYSGLKETQY
.	TRBV5-1	TRBJ2-3	ASSPPGPDTQY
.	TRBV5-1	TRBJ2-7	ASSPGGGPEQY
.	TRBV14	TRBJ2-1	ASSQPGQANNEQF
.	TRBV6-5	TRBJ1-2	ASSLGQGTGYT
.	TRBV18	TRBJ1-2	ASSPGQGDRYT
.	TRBV5-6	TRBJ2-1	ASSFRLGASYNEQF